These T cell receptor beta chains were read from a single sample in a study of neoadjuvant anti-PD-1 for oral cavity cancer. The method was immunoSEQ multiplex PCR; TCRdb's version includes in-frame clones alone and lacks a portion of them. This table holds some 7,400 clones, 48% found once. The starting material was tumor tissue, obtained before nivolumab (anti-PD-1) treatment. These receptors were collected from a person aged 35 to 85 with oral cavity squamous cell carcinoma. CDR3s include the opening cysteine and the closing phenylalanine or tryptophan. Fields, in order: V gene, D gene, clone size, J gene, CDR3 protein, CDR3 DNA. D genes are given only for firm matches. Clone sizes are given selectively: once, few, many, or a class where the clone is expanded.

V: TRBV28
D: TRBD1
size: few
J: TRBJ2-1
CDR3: CASSSGTGAAEQFF
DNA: TGTGCCAGCAGTTCCGGGACAGGGGCAGCTGAGCAGTTCTTC

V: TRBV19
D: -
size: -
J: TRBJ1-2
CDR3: CASSISTAFGGYTF
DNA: TGTGCCAGTAGTATCTCTACAGCCTTTGGGGGCTACACCTTC

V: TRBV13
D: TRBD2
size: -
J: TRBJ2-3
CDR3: CASSPSGRSDTQYF
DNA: TGTGCCAGCAGCCCAAGCGGGAGGTCAGATACGCAGTATTTT

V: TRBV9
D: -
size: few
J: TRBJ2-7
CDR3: CASSVAHGEQYF
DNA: TGTGCCAGCAGCGTAGCCCATGGCGAGCAGTACTTC

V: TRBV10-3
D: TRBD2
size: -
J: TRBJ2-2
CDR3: CAISESTSGGADTGELFF
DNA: TGTGCCATCAGTGAGTCGACTAGCGGAGGGGCGGACACCGGGGAGCTGTTTTTT

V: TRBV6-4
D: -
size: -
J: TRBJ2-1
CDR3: CASSDDPSSYNEQFF
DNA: TGTGCCAGCAGTGACGACCCATCCTCCTACAATGAGCAGTTCTTC

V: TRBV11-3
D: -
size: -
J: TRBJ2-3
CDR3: CASSFGPSTDTQYF
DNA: TGTGCCAGCAGCTTCGGACCCAGCACAGATACGCAGTATTTT

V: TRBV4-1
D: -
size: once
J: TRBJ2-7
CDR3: CASSQALQGYYEQYF
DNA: TGCGCCAGCAGCCAAGCTCTCCAGGGTTACTACGAGCAGTACTTC

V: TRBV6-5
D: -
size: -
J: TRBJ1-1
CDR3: CASRKGFTEAFF
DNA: TGTGCCAGCAGAAAAGGGTTCACTGAAGCTTTCTTT

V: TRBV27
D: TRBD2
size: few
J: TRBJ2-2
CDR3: CASSLLAGSNTGELFF
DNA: TGTGCCAGCAGTTTACTAGCGGGATCGAACACCGGGGAGCTGTTTTTT

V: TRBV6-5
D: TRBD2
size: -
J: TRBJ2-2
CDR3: CASQPRGSGGELFF
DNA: TGTGCCAGCCAACCACGCGGGAGTGGCGGGGAGCTGTTTTTT

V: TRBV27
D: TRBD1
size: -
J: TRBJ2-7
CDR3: CASSITGDEQYF
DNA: TGTGCCAGCAGTATTACAGGGGACGAGCAGTACTTC

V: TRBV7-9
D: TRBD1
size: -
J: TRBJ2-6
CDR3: CASSLGTGGFGANVLTF
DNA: TGTGCCAGCAGCTTAGGCACAGGGGGCTTCGGGGCCAACGTCCTGACTTTC

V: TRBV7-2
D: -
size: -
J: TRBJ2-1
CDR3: CASSLYTSHEQFF
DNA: TGTGCCAGCAGCTTATACACGTCGCACGAGCAGTTCTTC

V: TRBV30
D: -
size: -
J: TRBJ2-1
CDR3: CAWKGGDNEQFF
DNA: TGTGCCTGGAAAGGAGGGGACAATGAGCAGTTCTTC

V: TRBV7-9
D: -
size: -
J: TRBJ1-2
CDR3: CASSSPFGRSGLGGYTF
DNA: TGTGCCAGCAGCTCCCCCTTCGGTCGTTCAGGGTTGGGAGGCTACACCTTC

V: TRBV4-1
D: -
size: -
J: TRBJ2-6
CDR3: CASSQYPTQGVEANVLTF
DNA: TGCGCCAGCAGCCAATACCCCACGCAGGGAGTGGAGGCCAACGTCCTGACTTTC

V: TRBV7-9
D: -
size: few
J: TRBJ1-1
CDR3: CASSLGEGRGTEAFF
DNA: TGTGCCAGCAGCTTAGGGGAGGGAAGAGGGACTGAAGCTTTCTTT

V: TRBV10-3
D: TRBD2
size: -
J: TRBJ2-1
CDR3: CAISDLAGGFEQFF
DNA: TGTGCCATCAGTGATTTAGCGGGAGGTTTTGAGCAGTTCTTC